The 14 T cell receptor beta chains reported below all come from one sample, sequenced in a study of T-cell memory formation after mild COVID-19 (TCRdb year 2021). The library was built by means of 5' RACE. Instrument used: Illumina NovaSeq 6000. The public reads were reanalyzed by TCRdb: fastp trimming at Q25, MiXCR alignment, in-frame beta chains only. Rows with a matching CDR3 protein are joined into one entry that keeps the most common DNA and genes. The sample profile shows 70,000 to 95,000 distinct CDR3 sequences; around 13% of them were found once. The top ten hold 41% of the sample. The sample was PBMCs or a T cell subset sorted from them (not recorded which). All receptors come from a young man who had mild COVID-19 (a few samples of this study predate the infection). The sample titles of this study are shuffled in the database, so cell type and time point are left out; the donor was told from shared clones.

V gene TRBV4-3 combines with J gene TRBJ2-5; D is possibly TRBD1 (5 bases). The V gene lost 5 bases and the J gene lost 5 bases, with 15 bases spanning the gap. The CDR3 extends over 14 amino acids. Per germline, CDR1 LGHNA and CDR2 YSLEER. The CDR3 DNA reads as TGCGCCAGCAGCTTAATAGGGGATAAGGAGACCCAGTACTTC. Encoded protein: CASSLIGDKETQYF.

This chain joins TRBV6-5 and TRBJ1-2; maybe TRBD1 (6 bases). The V and J ends lost 5 bases and 2 bases respectively, with 9 bases between them. CDR1 is MNHEY, CDR2 SVGAGI, per germline. The CDR3 extends over 13 amino acids. Here the CDR3 reads CASSRTGNYGYTF. CDR3 coding DNA: TGTGCCAGCAGTCGTACAGGGAACTATGGCTACACCTTC.

The chain is built from TRBV27 and TRBJ2-7; possible D gene TRBD1, 6 bases. Germline-derived CDR1 and CDR2 are MNHEY and SMNVEV (reference sequence). The CDR3 is made up of 14 amino acids. V lost 5 bases and J 0 bases, leaving 11 bases between the germline ends. The CDR3 spells CASSLYRDSYEQYF. DNA of the CDR3: TGTGCCAGCAGTCTTTACAGGGACTCCTACGAGCAGTACTTC.

The table lists this clonotype with a few counts. The chain has TRBV24-1 and TRBJ2-1; D possibly corresponds to TRBD1 (6 bases). The germline V gene encodes CDR1 KGHDR and CDR2 SFDVKD. V lost 2 bases to trimming and J lost 7 bases, with 11 bases between them. This CDR3 is 14 amino acids long. CDR3 residues: CATSDSAGANEQFF. CDR3 coding DNA: TGTGCCACCAGTGATTCGGCAGGGGCGAATGAGCAGTTCTTC.

This clonotype was detected a few times. The V call is TRBV10-3, the J call TRBJ1-2; no definite D call. CDR3 length: 13 amino acids. The germline V gene has CDR1 ENHRY and CDR2 SYGVKD. The V end lost 8 bases, the J end lost 5 bases, and 15 bases lay between the germline ends. The CDR3 sequence: CAILTGSVYGYTF. The CDR3 coding sequence is TGTGCCATCTTAACGGGCTCGGTTTATGGCTACACCTTC.

The chain recombines TRBV27 with TRBJ1-1; possible D gene TRBD1, 6 bases. CDR3 size: 12 residues. Looked up from germline, CDR1 is MNHEY and CDR2 is SMNVEV (reference sequence). With 7 bases removed from V and 6 bases from J, the gap between germline ends came to 12 bases. For the CDR3, the DNA is TGTGCCAGCATAGGTTGGGGGCCTGAAGCTTTCTTT. As protein: CASIGWGPEAFF.

The chain couples TRBV7-6 to TRBJ2-3, with 12 nucleotides matching TRBD2. The V and J ends lost 8 bases and 2 bases, in that order; junction bases with no gene match: 5. The CDR3 runs to 15 residues. Germline V gene data show CDR1 as SGHVS and CDR2 as FNYEAQ. The CDR3 reads CASATSGGFTDTQYF. CDR3 DNA: TGTGCCAGCGCGACTAGCGGGGGATTCACAGATACGCAGTATTTT.

This clonotype came up a few times. The chain recombines TRBV6-5 with TRBJ1-2; TRBD1 might be the D (6 bases). The CDR3 loop spans 13 amino acids. With 2 bases removed from V and 7 bases from J, the gap between germline ends came to 11 bases. Germline loops: CDR1 MNHEY, CDR2 SVGAGI. This chain's CDR3 is CASSYGQPGGYTF. DNA for the CDR3: TGTGCCAGCAGTTACGGACAGCCGGGTGGCTACACCTTC.

The chain employs TRBV7-3 and TRBJ2-2; D is ambiguous. V was shortened by 5 bases and J by 1 base, with 14 bases between the two germline ends. Germline lookup yields CDR1 SGHTA and CDR2 FQGTGA. There are 16 residues in the CDR3. The DNA of the CDR3 is TGTGCCAGCAGCCCACTGGAGCGAAAGAACACCGGGGAGCTGTTTTTT. This gives the protein CASSPLERKNTGELFF.

DNA of the CDR3: TGTGCCAGCAGCCCTGCGGACACAGATACGCAGTATTTT. Protein sequence: CASSPADTDTQYF. V is TRBV7-3 and J is TRBJ2-3, with D unresolved. The germline V gene has CDR1 SGHTA and CDR2 FQGTGA. V gave up 5 bases and J gave up 2 bases, with 8 bases separating them. CDR3 size: 13 residues.

The rearrangement uses TRBV5-1 and TRBJ2-4; 8 bases are shared with TRBD1. V gave up 7 bases and J gave up 8 bases; unmatched junction bases: 20. Looked up from germline, CDR1 is SGHRS and CDR2 is YFSETQ. The CDR3 has 17 residues. The CDR3 nucleotides are TGCGCCAGCGGCCCCGGGACAGGTCCTCCCCCAAGGGACATTCAGTACTTC. Its translation: CASGPGTGPPPRDIQYF.

The sample holds a few counts of this clonotype. The chain combines TRBV13 with TRBJ1-2; D is perhaps TRBD1 (6 bases). V was cut by 0 bases and J by 4 bases, with 12 bases left in between. Germline V gene sequence: CDR1 PRHDT, CDR2 FYEKMQ (reference sequence). The CDR3 consists of 15 residues. CDR3 in amino acids: CASSLGRDRSYGYTF. Here the CDR3 DNA reads TGTGCCAGCAGCTTAGGCCGTGACAGGTCCTATGGCTACACCTTC.

This clonotype was seen at least ten times. The chain couples TRBV7-9 to TRBJ2-7; D possibly corresponds to TRBD1 (6 bases). There are 13 residues in the CDR3. CDR1 is SEHNR and CDR2 is FQNEAQ in the germline V gene (reference sequence). V was clipped by 8 bases and J by 2 bases, with 13 bases between them. The CDR3 coding sequence is TGTGCCAGCCGAAAGGACAGCGCCTACGAGCAGTACTTC. The encoded protein is CASRKDSAYEQYF.

J is TRBJ2-3 and V is TRBV11-2; D is perhaps TRBD1 (6 bases). Trimming stripped 7 bases from V and 2 bases from J, with 19 bases between. The CDR3 loop spans 16 amino acids. CDR1 is SGHAT, CDR2 FQNNGV, per germline. CDR3 in DNA: TGTGCCAGCAATCGCGGACAGCGTGGAAACACAGATACGCAGTATTTT. Protein: CASNRGQRGNTDTQYF.